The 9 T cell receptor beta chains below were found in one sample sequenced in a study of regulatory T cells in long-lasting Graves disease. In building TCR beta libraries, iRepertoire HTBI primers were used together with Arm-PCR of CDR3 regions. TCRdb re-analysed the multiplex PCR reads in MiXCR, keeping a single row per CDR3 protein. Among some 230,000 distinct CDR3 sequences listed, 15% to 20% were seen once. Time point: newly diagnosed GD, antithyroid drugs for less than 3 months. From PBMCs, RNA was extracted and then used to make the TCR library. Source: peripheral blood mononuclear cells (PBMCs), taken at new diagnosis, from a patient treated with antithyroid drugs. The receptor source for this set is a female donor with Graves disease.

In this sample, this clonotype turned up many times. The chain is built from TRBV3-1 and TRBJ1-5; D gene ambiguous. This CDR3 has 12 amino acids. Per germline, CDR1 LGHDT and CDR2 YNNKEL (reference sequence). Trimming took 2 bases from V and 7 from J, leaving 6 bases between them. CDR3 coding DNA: TGTGCCAGCAGCCAATTGGGACAGCCCCAGCATTTT. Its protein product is CASSQLGQPQHF. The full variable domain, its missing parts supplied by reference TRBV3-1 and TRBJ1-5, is DTAVSQTPKYLVTQMGNDKSIKCEQNLGHDTMYWYKQDSKKFLKIMFSYNNKELIINETVPNRFSPKSPDKAHLNLHINSLELGDSAVYFCASSQLGQPQHFGDGTRLSIL.

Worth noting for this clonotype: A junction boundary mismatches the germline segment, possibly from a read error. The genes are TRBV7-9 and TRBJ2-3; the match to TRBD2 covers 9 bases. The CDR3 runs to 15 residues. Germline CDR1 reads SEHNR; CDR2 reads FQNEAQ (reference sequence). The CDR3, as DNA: TGTGCCGGCAGCTTAGCAGCGGGAGGTACAGATGCGCAGTATTTT. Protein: CAGSLAAGGTDAQYF.

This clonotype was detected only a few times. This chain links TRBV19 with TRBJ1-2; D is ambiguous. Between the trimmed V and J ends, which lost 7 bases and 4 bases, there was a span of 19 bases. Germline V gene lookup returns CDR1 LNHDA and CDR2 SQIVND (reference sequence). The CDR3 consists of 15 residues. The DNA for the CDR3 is TGTGCCAGTATCCTGTCGCCGCTGGGGAGCTATGGCTACACCTTC. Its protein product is CASILSPLGSYGYTF.

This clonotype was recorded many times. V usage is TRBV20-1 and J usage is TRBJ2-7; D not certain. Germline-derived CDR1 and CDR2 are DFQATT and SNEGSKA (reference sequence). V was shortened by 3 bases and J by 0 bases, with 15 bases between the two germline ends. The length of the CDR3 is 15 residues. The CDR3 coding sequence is TGCAGTGCTAGGGTATCAATGTTAAGCTCCTACGAGCAGTACTTC. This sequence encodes CSARVSMLSSYEQYF.

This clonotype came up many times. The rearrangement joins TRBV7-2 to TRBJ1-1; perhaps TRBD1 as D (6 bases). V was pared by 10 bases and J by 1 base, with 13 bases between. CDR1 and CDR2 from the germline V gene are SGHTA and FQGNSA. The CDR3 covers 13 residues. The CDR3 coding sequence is TGTGCCACATGGGGGGCGGGGAACACTGAAGCTTTCTTT. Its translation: CATWGAGNTEAFF. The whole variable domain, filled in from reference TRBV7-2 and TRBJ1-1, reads GAGVSQSPSNKVTEKGKDVELRCDPISGHTALYWYRQSLGQGLEFLIYFQGNSAPDKSGLPSDRFSAERTGGSVSTLTIQRTQQEDSAVYLCATWGAGNTEAFFGQGTRLTVV.

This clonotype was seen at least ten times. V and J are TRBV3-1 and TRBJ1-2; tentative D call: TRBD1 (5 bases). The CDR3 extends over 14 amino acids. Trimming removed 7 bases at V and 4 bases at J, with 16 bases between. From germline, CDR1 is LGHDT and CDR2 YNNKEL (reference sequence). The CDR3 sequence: CASTHSGRGYGYTF. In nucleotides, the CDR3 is TGTGCCAGCACCCACTCGGGGAGGGGCTATGGCTACACCTTC.

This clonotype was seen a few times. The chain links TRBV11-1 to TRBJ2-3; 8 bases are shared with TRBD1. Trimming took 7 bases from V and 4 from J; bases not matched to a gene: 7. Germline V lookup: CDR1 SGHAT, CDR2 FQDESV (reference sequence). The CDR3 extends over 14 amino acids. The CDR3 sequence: CASKTGVVADTQYF. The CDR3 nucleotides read TGTGCCAGCAAGACAGGGGTAGTGGCAGATACGCAGTATTTT.

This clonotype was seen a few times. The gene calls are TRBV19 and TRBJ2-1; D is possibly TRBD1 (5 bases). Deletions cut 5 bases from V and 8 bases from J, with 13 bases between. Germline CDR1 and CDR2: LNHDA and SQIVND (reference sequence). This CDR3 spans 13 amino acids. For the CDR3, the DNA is TGTGCCAGTAGTTATTCAGGGATCGATGAGCAGTTCTTC. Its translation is CASSYSGIDEQFF.

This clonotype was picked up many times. The CDR3 loop reads CASSFGDFSGNTIYF. CDR3 nucleotides: TGTGCCAGCAGTTTTGGGGACTTCTCTGGAAACACCATATATTTT. The chain is built from TRBV28 and TRBJ1-3, with D maybe TRBD1 (5 bases). V lost 3 bases and J 0 bases, leaving 9 bases between the germline ends. CDR1 and CDR2 (germline): MDHEN, SYDVKM. This CDR3 contains 15 residues.